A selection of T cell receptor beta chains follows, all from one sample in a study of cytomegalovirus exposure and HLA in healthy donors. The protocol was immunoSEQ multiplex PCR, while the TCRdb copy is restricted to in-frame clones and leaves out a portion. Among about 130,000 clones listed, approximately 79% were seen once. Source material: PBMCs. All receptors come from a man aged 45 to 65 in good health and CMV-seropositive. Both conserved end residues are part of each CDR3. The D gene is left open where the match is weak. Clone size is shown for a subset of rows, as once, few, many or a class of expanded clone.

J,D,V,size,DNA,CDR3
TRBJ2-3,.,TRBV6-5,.,TGTGCCAGCAGTTACGGCGGGATCATGACGCAGTATTTT,CASSYGGIMTQYF
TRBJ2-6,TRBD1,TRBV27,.,TGTGCCAGCAGTCCGGGACAGGGGGTCTCTGGGGCCAACGTCCTGACTTTC,CASSPGQGVSGANVLTF
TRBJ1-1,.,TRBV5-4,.,TGTGCCAGCAGTCCCAGGGTTGACGTGAACACTGAAGCTTTCTTT,CASSPRVDVNTEAFF
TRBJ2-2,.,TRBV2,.,TGTGCCAGCAGTGAGCAATCCGGGGCCGGGGAGCTGTTTTTT,CASSEQSGAGELFF
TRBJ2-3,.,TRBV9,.,TGTGCCAGCAGCGTAGGCCGCTATAGCACAGATACGCAGTATTTT,CASSVGRYSTDTQYF
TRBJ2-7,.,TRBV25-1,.,TGTGCCAGCAGTTTAAACTACGAGCAGTACTTC,CASSLNYEQYF
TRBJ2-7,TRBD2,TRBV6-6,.,TGTGCCAGCAGGATAGGGACTAGGTACGAGCAGTACTTC,CASRIGTRYEQYF
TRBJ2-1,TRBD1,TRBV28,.,TGTGCCAGCAGCGGTAGAGGGGGCATGCCCGCCTACAATGAGCAGTTCTTC,CASSGRGGMPAYNEQFF
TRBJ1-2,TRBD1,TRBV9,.,TGTGCCAGCAGCGTAGACCCCGACAGGGGGAAAATGTATGGCTACACCTTC,CASSVDPDRGKMYGYTF
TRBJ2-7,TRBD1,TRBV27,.,TGTGCCAGCAGTTTAGGGACAGGAAGCTACGAGCAGTACTTC,CASSLGTGSYEQYF
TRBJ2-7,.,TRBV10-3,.,TGTGCCATCAGTGAGTCGCGCGAGCAGTACTTC,CAISESREQYF
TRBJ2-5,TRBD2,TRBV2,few,TGTGCCGGCAGAGCGGGGCCCGGGCAAGAGACCCAGTACTTC,CAGRAGPGQETQYF
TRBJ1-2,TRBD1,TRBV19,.,TGTGCCAGTATTTCGACAGGGGGGAACTATGGCTACACCTTC,CASISTGGNYGYTF
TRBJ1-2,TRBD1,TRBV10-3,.,TGTGCCATCAGTGAAAGGGACAGGGGCTACTATGGCTACACCTTC,CAISERDRGYYGYTF
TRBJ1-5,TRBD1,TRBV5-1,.,TGCGCCAGCAGCTTGGGGGACAGGGCGGGCAATCAGCCCCAGCATTTT,CASSLGDRAGNQPQHF
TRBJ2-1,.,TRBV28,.,TGTGCCAGCAGTTTTAGTTTCCCTCCGCAGTTCTTC,CASSFSFPPQFF
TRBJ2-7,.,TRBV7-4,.,TGTGCCAGCAGCTTGACCGGGGGGCAAACCTACGAGCAGTACTTC,CASSLTGGQTYEQYF
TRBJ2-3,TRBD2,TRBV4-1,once,TGCGCCAGCAGCCCGTCTAGCGGGTTCACAGATACGCAGTATTTT,CASSPSSGFTDTQYF
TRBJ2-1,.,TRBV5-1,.,TGCGCCAGCAGCTACGGGAGTTCGGGGAATGAGCAGTTCTTC,CASSYGSSGNEQFF
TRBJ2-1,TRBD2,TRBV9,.,TGTGCCAGCAGCGCTAGCGGGAATTCCTACAATGAGCAGTTCTTC,CASSASGNSYNEQFF
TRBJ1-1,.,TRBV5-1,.,TGCGCCAGCAGCGTGGCAGGGCTAAAGAACACTGAAGCTTTCTTT,CASSVAGLKNTEAFF
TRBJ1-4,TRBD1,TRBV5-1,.,TGCGCCAGCAGCGCCACAGGGACAGCAACTAATGAAAAACTGTTTTTT,CASSATGTATNEKLFF
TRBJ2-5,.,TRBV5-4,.,TGTGCCAGCAGCTTTAATCGGGAGACCCAGTACTTC,CASSFNRETQYF
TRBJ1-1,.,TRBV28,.,TGTGCCAGCAGTTCACACACTTCAGGGAAAACTGAAGCTTTCTTT,CASSSHTSGKTEAFF
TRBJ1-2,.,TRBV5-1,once,TGCGCCAGCAGCAACCCCGGCTCCCGCCAGGGTGGCTACACCTTC,CASSNPGSRQGGYTF
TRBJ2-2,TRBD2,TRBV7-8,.,TGTGCCAGCAGCTTAGTTCGATCGACTAGCGGGAGGACCGGGGAGCTGTTTTTT,CASSLVRSTSGRTGELFF
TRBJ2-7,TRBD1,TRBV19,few,TGTGCCAGTAGTATCGACAGGGCTTACGAGCAGTACTTC,CASSIDRAYEQYF
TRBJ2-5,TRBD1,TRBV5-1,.,TGCGCCAGCAGCCGGGACAGCCAAGAGACCCAGTACTTC,CASSRDSQETQYF
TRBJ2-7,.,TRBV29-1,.,TGCAGCGTAACCTCAGGACTGAAAGACCCTTGGGAGCAGTACTTC,CSVTSGLKDPWEQYF
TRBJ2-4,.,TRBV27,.,TGTGCCAGCAGTTTACGGAGCGCCAAAAACATTCAGTACTTC,CASSLRSAKNIQYF
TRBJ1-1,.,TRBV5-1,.,TGCGCCAGCAGCTTGGTTGGGGGGGACTACAAAACCCAAGCTTTCTTT,CASSLVGGDYKTQAFF
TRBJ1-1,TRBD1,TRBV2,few,TGTGCCAGCAGACTAACAGGGGTTAACACTGAAGCTTTCTTT,CASRLTGVNTEAFF
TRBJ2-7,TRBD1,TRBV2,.,TGTGCCAGCAGTGATCCCAGGACAGGGGGATCCTACGAGCAGTACTTC,CASSDPRTGGSYEQYF
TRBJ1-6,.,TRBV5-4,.,TGTGCCAGCACGCTTCGGAGCGGGGGTTCACCCCTCCACTTT,CASTLRSGGSPLHF
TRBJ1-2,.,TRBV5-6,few,TGTGCCAGCAGCTCTCGAGGGAGGGGAAGTTTGGGCTACACCTTC,CASSSRGRGSLGYTF
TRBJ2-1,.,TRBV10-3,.,TGTGCCATCAGTGGGACTTCCGAAGAGCAGTTCTTC,CAISGTSEEQFF
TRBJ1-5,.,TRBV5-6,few,TGTGCCAGCAGCCGCCGGACAGTTAGCAATCAGCCCCAGCATTTT,CASSRRTVSNQPQHF
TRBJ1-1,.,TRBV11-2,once,TGTGCCAGCAGCACTCGGCGGGCGGACACTGAAGCTTTCTTT,CASSTRRADTEAFF
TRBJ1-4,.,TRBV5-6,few,TGTGCCAGCAGCTTGCGACCCGGCGGAGGAAAACTGTTTTTT,CASSLRPGGGKLFF
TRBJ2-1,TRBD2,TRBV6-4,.,TGTGCCAGCAGCGAGACTAGCGGCCAGCAGTTCTTC,CASSETSGQQFF
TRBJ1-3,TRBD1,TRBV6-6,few,TGTGCCAGCATCCCACAGGGACAGAGCTCTGGAAACACCATATATTTT,CASIPQGQSSGNTIYF